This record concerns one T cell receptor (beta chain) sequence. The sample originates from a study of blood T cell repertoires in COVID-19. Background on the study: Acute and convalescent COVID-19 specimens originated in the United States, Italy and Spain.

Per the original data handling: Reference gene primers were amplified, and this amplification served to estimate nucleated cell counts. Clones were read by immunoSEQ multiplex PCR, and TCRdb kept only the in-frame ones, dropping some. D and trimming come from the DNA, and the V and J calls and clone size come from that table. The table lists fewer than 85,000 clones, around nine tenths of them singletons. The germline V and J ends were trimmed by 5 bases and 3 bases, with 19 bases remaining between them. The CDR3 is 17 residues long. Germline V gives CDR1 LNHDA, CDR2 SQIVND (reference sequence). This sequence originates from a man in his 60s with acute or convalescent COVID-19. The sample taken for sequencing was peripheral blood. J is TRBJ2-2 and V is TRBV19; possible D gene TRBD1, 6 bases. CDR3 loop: CASSDAQGVVYTGELFF. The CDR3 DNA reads TGTGCCAGTAGTGACGCACAGGGCGTCGTCTACACCGGGGAGCTGTTTTTT.